This T cell receptor beta chain stems from a study of beta chain features in type 1 diabetes. The sample holds a few counts of this clone. What it recognizes is unknown. Findings and limits, study-wide: Shortening of TCRB CDR3s, moderate but significant, appeared in all four CD4+ subsets of Type 1 diabetes patients.

V gave up 9 bases and J gave up 4 bases; unmatched junction bases: 9. Germline-derived CDR1 and CDR2 are MNHNS and SASEGT. The CDR3 contains 15 residues. Reverse transcribing all isolated RNA meant expressed TCRB transcripts were sequenced. Only in-frame clones appear in the TCRdb table, and some are missing; sequencing was by immunoSEQ multiplex PCR. The sample has about 190,000 clones, under 9.5% seen once. The source material was central memory CD4+ T cells from blood. This clonotype was obtained from a man aged 18 to 35 with type 1 diabetes. The chain recombines TRBV6-1 with TRBJ2-5; 12 bases match TRBD2. The chain's CDR3 is CASVLLAGGRETQYF. CDR3 bases: TGTGCCAGTGTCCTCCTAGCGGGAGGGCGAGAGACCCAGTACTTC.